The subject of this entry is one T cell receptor beta chain. Its antigen is as yet unknown. The data were taken from a study of T-cell memory formation after mild COVID-19. Study information: TCR clusters largely stayed donor specific. Regarding the study as a whole: Some responding clones appeared in pre-infection memory, suggesting cross-reactive memory joined.

V lost 3 bases and J 5 bases, leaving 12 bases between the germline ends. The CDR3 has 14 amino acids. CDR1 is KGHDR and CDR2 is SFDVKD in the germline V gene. The 5'RACE method, run with constant-segment primers, produced TCR alpha and TCR beta cDNA libraries (carrying sample barcodes and UMIs). TCRdb re-analysed the 5' RACE reads in MiXCR, keeping a single row per CDR3 protein. Of 130,000 to 150,000 distinct CDR3 sequences in the sample, 15% to 20% were seen once. The clonotype originates from an adult woman who had mild COVID-19 (a few samples of this study predate the infection). Cell type and time point are not known. Sequenced sample: PBMCs or a T cell subset sorted from them (not recorded which). The gene calls are TRBV24-1 and TRBJ2-5, with unresolved D. CDR3 protein: CATSDGGARETQYF. The CDR3 DNA is TGTGCCACCAGTGATGGTGGTGCGCGGGAGACCCAGTACTTC.